These T cell receptor beta chains were read from a single sample in a study of cytotoxic CD8 clonotypes in ibrutinib-treated CLL. Produced via immunoSEQ multiplex PCR; TCRdb's table is partial and in-frame only. The sample lists about 200,000 clones; roughly 79% were seen once. This specimen consisted of PBMCs, obtained after 12 months of ibrutinib treatment. These receptor sequences come from a human donor with chronic lymphocytic leukemia. The CDR3 runs from the conserved cysteine through the conserved F or W. The D gene is left open where the match is weak. A row's size may be missing; if present it is once, few, many or a size class.

clone_size d_call j_call v_call cdr3_aa cdr3_nt
NA TRBD2 TRBJ2-3 TRBV6-1 CASSERTSGRAFDTQYF TGTGCCAGCAGTGAGCGCACTAGCGGGAGGGCATTTGATACGCAGTATTTT
NA NA TRBJ1-2 TRBV14 CASSTDLNYGYTF TGTGCCAGTTCGACGGACCTTAACTATGGCTACACCTTC
NA TRBD1 TRBJ2-4 TRBV2 CASSEGAHIQYF TGTGCCAGCAGCGAGGGGGCTCACATTCAGTACTTC
NA TRBD1 TRBJ1-1 TRBV19 CASSITGGVGPEAFF TGTGCCAGTAGTATAACAGGGGGCGTCGGACCTGAAGCTTTCTTT
NA NA TRBJ1-4 TRBV18 CASSQRSGKKNEKLFF TGTGCCAGCTCGCAAAGATCAGGGAAGAAGAATGAAAAACTGTTTTTT
NA NA TRBJ2-7 TRBV7-9 CASSLRTDYEQYF TGTGCCAGCAGCCTACGGACAGACTACGAGCAGTACTTC
NA TRBD1 TRBJ1-2 TRBV7-9 CASSLASGTGAYGYTF TGTGCCAGCAGCTTGGCCAGTGGGACAGGCGCCTATGGCTACACCTTC
once NA TRBJ2-5 TRBV11-2 CASSSADRDQETQYF TGTGCCAGCAGCTCCGCCGACAGAGATCAAGAGACCCAGTACTTC
NA NA TRBJ1-2 TRBV6-1 CASSEFGGQTVSFYGYTF TGTGCCAGCAGTGAATTTGGTGGACAGACCGTTTCATTCTATGGCTACACCTTC
NA NA TRBJ1-2 TRBV28 CASTPPAGWGYGYTF TGTGCCAGCACCCCGCCTGCCGGCTGGGGATATGGCTACACCTTC
NA NA TRBJ1-4 TRBV18 CASSPGAPTNEKLFF TGTGCCAGCTCACCAGGGGCGCCAACTAATGAAAAACTGTTTTTT
NA TRBD2 TRBJ2-5 TRBV5-5 CASSLRSGRAEETQYF TGTGCCAGCAGCTTACGTAGCGGGAGGGCCGAGGAGACCCAGTACTTC
NA NA TRBJ2-7 TRBV28 CASTKPGQGYEQYF TGTGCCAGCACCAAACCGGGACAAGGCTACGAGCAGTACTTC
NA NA TRBJ2-7 TRBV5-6 CASSLASGFNYEQYF TGTGCCAGCAGCTTGGCCTCGGGCTTTAACTACGAGCAGTACTTC
NA NA TRBJ2-7 TRBV14 CASSPGLDSYEQYF TGTGCCAGCAGCCCGGGACTGGACTCCTACGAGCAGTACTTC
NA NA TRBJ1-1 TRBV4-1 CASSQLTGPNTEAFF TGCGCCAGCAGCCAACTCACAGGCCCGAACACTGAAGCTTTCTTT
NA NA TRBJ2-2 TRBV5-1 CASSFDSTGELFF TGCGCCAGCAGCTTCGACAGTACCGGGGAGCTGTTTTTT
NA NA TRBJ2-3 TRBV18 CASSPSMGGTDTQYF TGTGCCAGCTCACCGTCGATGGGAGGCACAGATACGCAGTATTTT
NA NA TRBJ2-7 TRBV2 CASSPRLAIRGEQYF TGTGCCAGCAGTCCCAGACTGGCCATCAGGGGCGAGCAGTACTTC
NA TRBD1 TRBJ2-3 TRBV5-1 CASSPLPRGQSDTQYF TGCGCCAGCAGCCCCCTCCCAAGGGGGCAGTCAGATACGCAGTATTTT
NA NA TRBJ2-7 TRBV25-1 CASSEDNWAGYEQYF TGTGCCAGCAGTGAGGACAATTGGGCGGGATACGAGCAGTACTTC
once NA TRBJ1-2 TRBV7-3 CASSMGARNGYTF TGTGCCAGCAGCATGGGGGCGCGGAATGGCTACACCTTC
NA NA TRBJ2-5 TRBV2 CIRTVLGAQYF TGTATTCGGACGGTCCTAGGGGCCCAGTACTTC
NA NA TRBJ2-5 TRBV5-1 CASSPTVGIEGETQYF TGCGCCAGCAGCCCCACGGTGGGGATTGAAGGAGAGACCCAGTACTTC
NA NA TRBJ2-7 TRBV9 CASSVGWGSGYEQYF TGTGCCAGCAGCGTAGGGTGGGGATCCGGCTACGAGCAGTACTTC
NA NA TRBJ1-1 TRBV7-6 CASSSRTAEAFF TGTGCCAGCAGCTCAAGGACAGCTGAAGCTTTCTTT
NA NA TRBJ1-1 TRBV5-1 CASSLVVQNTEAFF TGCGCCAGCAGCTTGGTTGTCCAGAACACTGAAGCTTTCTTT
NA NA TRBJ2-1 TRBV7-9 CASSFGYNEQFF TGTGCCAGCAGCTTCGGGTACAATGAGCAGTTCTTC
NA NA TRBJ1-2 TRBV13 CASSLPSGGGNVGYTF TGTGCCAGCAGCTTACCGTCCGGTGGGGGCAACGTTGGCTACACCTTC
NA NA TRBJ2-3 TRBV5-4 CASRLQGTDTQYF TGTGCCAGCAGATTGCAGGGCACAGATACGCAGTATTTT
few TRBD1 TRBJ1-2 TRBV9 CASRDGTGYGYTF TGTGCCAGCAGGGACGGGACAGGGTATGGCTACACCTTC
NA NA TRBJ1-1 TRBV7-6 CASSSQGDTEAFF TGTGCCAGCAGCTCACAGGGTGACACTGAAGCTTTCTTT
NA NA TRBJ2-7 TRBV2 CASSGLAREQYF TGTGCCAGCAGTGGCCTGGCGCGCGAGCAGTACTTC
NA TRBD2 TRBJ2-7 TRBV25-1 CASSGAGVKFEQYF TGTGCCAGCAGTGGAGCGGGAGTCAAGTTCGAGCAGTACTTC
NA TRBD2 TRBJ2-7 TRBV27 CASSLGLAPYEQYF TGTGCCAGCAGCTTGGGACTAGCCCCCTACGAGCAGTACTTC
few NA TRBJ2-2 TRBV5-4 CASSDPGSTGELFF TGTGCCAGCAGTGACCCAGGAAGCACCGGGGAGCTGTTTTTT
NA NA TRBJ1-5 TRBV11-2 CASSLGLGEGRNQPQHF TGTGCCAGCAGCTTAGGATTGGGGGAAGGACGCAATCAGCCCCAGCATTTT
NA TRBD1 TRBJ2-1 TRBV4-2 CASSPLQGNNEQFF TGTGCCAGCAGCCCCCTACAGGGGAACAATGAGCAGTTCTTC
many NA TRBJ2-7 TRBV11-2 CASSSGGEAYGQYF TGTGCCAGCAGCTCCGGGGGAGAGGCCTACGGGCAGTACTTC
NA NA TRBJ1-6 TRBV6-5 CASSYQLDSPLHF TGTGCCAGCAGTTACCAATTGGATTCACCCCTCCACTTT
NA NA TRBJ2-1 TRBV2 CASSEGAGSSYNEQFF TGTGCCAGCAGTGAAGGGGCAGGGTCCTCCTACAATGAGCAGTTCTTC
NA NA TRBJ2-1 TRBV2 CASRLDSYNEQFF TGTGCCAGCAGGCTTGATTCCTACAATGAGCAGTTCTTC
NA TRBD2 TRBJ2-3 TRBV2 CASSEIVAGGRSRQYF TGTGCCAGCAGTGAAATCGTAGCGGGGGGCCGCAGCCGGCAGTATTTT
NA NA TRBJ2-1 TRBV5-1 CASSLALRSSYNEQFF TGCGCCAGCAGCTTGGCCTTAAGGAGCTCCTACAATGAGCAGTTCTTC
once TRBD2 TRBJ2-3 TRBV28 CASPSGRAGLGSTDTQYF TGTGCCAGCCCCAGCGGGAGGGCCGGTCTAGGGTCCACAGATACGCAGTATTTT
NA NA TRBJ2-1 TRBV15 CATSRSPGPGSSYNEQFF TGTGCCACCAGCAGGTCTCCTGGACCGGGAAGCTCCTACAATGAGCAGTTCTTC
NA NA TRBJ1-1 TRBV7-9 CASSLAGGQHVEAFF TGTGCCAGCAGCTTAGCGGGTGGGCAGCACGTTGAAGCTTTCTTT
NA TRBD1 TRBJ1-6 TRBV30 CAWSRDRNSPLHF TGTGCCTGGAGTAGGGACAGGAATTCACCCCTCCACTTT
NA TRBD2 TRBJ2-7 TRBV5-1 CASSLTSGDFYEQYF TGCGCCAGCAGCTTAACTAGCGGAGATTTCTACGAGCAGTACTTC
NA NA TRBJ1-1 TRBV6-6 CASTSDTTYEAFF TGTGCCAGCACCTCCGACACTACCTATGAAGCTTTCTTT
NA NA TRBJ2-3 TRBV9 CASSKTPKGSSGTDTQYF TGTGCCAGCAGCAAAACCCCGAAAGGGTCCTCAGGCACAGATACGCAGTATTTT
NA TRBD2 TRBJ2-7 TRBV7-6 CASTTFSGSSGEQYF TGTGCCAGCACCACGTTTAGCGGGAGTTCGGGCGAGCAGTACTTC
NA NA TRBJ1-4 TRBV6-6 CASSYSLQPTNEKLFF TGTGCCAGCAGTTACTCCCTCCAACCAACTAATGAAAAACTGTTTTTT